The next 15 T cell receptor beta chains were all read from a single sample in a study of shared clonotypes between healthy human individuals. Data came from immunoSEQ multiplex PCR; TCRdb stores just in-frame clones and leaves some out. The table has 600,000 or so clones, 90% to 95% seen once. Positive CCR7 selection of CD45RO-negative cells yielded the naive CD8 cells, and terminally differentiated effector memory CD45RA+ cells were excluded. Sequenced sample: naive CD8+ T cells sorted from blood. These receptors all come from a woman under 40 in good health.

V gene TRBV5-6 combines with J gene TRBJ2-1; maybe TRBD2 (6 bases). The CDR3 consists of 16 residues. The germline gives CDR1 SGHDT, CDR2 YYEEEE. V lost 4 bases and J lost 2, with 16 bases in between. The CDR3 nucleotides are TGTGCCAGCAGCAACTACCCGGGCGGGGCCTACAATGAGCAGTTCTTC. This sequence encodes CASSNYPGGAYNEQFF.

This clone was seen only a few times. The same CDR3 can be traced to other DNA sequences in this sample. The chain couples TRBV10-3 to TRBJ1-1; weak D call: TRBD1 (5 bases). Germline lookup yields CDR1 ENHRY and CDR2 SYGVKD. The V gene lost 4 bases and the J gene lost 5 bases, with 8 bases spanning the gap. The CDR3 totals 12 residues. The CDR3 coding sequence is TGTGCCATCAGTGGGGGGAATACTGAAGCTTTCTTT. It is translated as CAISGGNTEAFF.

The chain joins TRBV2 to TRBJ2-1; 7 bases map to TRBD2. The CDR3 loop spans 13 amino acids. Germline CDR1 SNHLY, CDR2 FYNNEI. The J segment lost 7 bases and the V segment lost 7 bases, leaving 7 bases of the junction unmatched. The CDR3 DNA follows: TGTGCCAGCAAGGGGCGGGAGAGGAATGAGCAGTTCTTC. Its translation: CASKGRERNEQFF.

The chain uses TRBV7-6 and TRBJ1-1, with D unclear. CDR1 and CDR2 from the germline V gene are SGHVS and FNYEAQ. This CDR3 is built from 14 residues. The ends were cut back, 1 base at V and 0 bases at J, with 6 bases in the middle. This chain's CDR3 is CASSLGGVNTEAFF. Here the CDR3 DNA reads TGTGCCAGCAGCTTAGGCGGAGTGAACACTGAAGCTTTCTTT.

The gene calls are TRBV30 and TRBJ1-5; 7 nucleotides align to TRBD1. The germline CDR1 and CDR2 sequences are GTSNPN and SVGIG (reference sequence). With 2 bases clipped from V and 2 bases from J, the junction kept 3 bases outside the gene matches. The CDR3 spans 14 residues. The CDR3 DNA reads TGTGCCTGGAGTTACGGACAGGGCAATCAGCCCCAGCATTTT. Translating it yields CAWSYGQGNQPQHF.

V usage is TRBV6-1 and J usage is TRBJ1-1, with unresolved D. The CDR3 has 14 residues. With 3 bases removed from V and 1 base from J, the gap between germline ends came to 9 bases. Per germline, CDR1 MNHNS and CDR2 SASEGT. The CDR3 region has the DNA TGTGCCAGCAGTGACGCGGGGTCGAACACTGAAGCTTTCTTT. Translation gives CASSDAGSNTEAFF.

The V gene is TRBV27, the J gene TRBJ2-5; D is uncertain. V dropped 5 bases and J dropped 7 bases, with 14 bases sitting between them. CDR3 length: 13 amino acids. Germline CDR1 and CDR2: MNHEY and SMNVEV (reference sequence). The CDR3 loop is CASSPLESGTQYF. DNA for the CDR3: TGTGCCAGCAGTCCCTTAGAAAGTGGGACCCAGTACTTC.

V and J are TRBV27 and TRBJ2-3; 11 positions agree with TRBD1. Germline V gene sequence: CDR1 MNHEY, CDR2 SMNVEV (reference sequence). J lost 3 bases, V lost 2 bases, and 7 bases had no gene match. This CDR3 contains 17 residues. CDR3 in DNA: TGTGCCAGCAGTTTACCTAGGGGGACAGGGGGAACAGATACGCAGTATTTT. This translates into CASSLPRGTGGTDTQYF.

The rearrangement links TRBV27 to TRBJ2-1; unclear D gene. This CDR3 comprises 13 residues. Germline CDR1 and CDR2: MNHEY and SMNVEV (reference sequence). The ends were cut back, 3 bases at V and 9 bases at J, with 12 bases in the middle. The CDR3: CASSLLGSGEQFF. CDR3 bases: TGTGCCAGCAGTTTGCTAGGATCGGGTGAGCAGTTCTTC.

The chain recombines TRBV11-3 with TRBJ2-2; D gene unclear. Deletions cut 5 bases from V and 5 bases from J, with 3 bases between. This CDR3 is 11 amino acids long. Germline V CDR1 and CDR2: SGHNT, YENEEA. CDR3 loop: CASSLTGELFF. The CDR3 DNA follows: TGTGCCAGCAGCCTAACCGGGGAGCTGTTTTTT.

The V call is TRBV2, the J call TRBJ2-1; D gene ambiguous. The CDR3 is 10 amino acids. The germline V gene has CDR1 SNHLY and CDR2 FYNNEI. V was cut by 2 bases and J by 15 bases, with 8 bases left in between. Here the CDR3 DNA reads TGTGCCAGCAGTGAAATGTTGGGGTTCTTC. It codes for CASSEMLGFF.

CDR3 sequence reads: CASSYADGAYEQYF. The CDR3 nucleotides are TGTGCCAGCAGTTACGCGGACGGTGCCTACGAGCAGTACTTC. The chain joins TRBV6-5 to TRBJ2-7; D is unresolved. Germline V lookup: CDR1 MNHEY, CDR2 SVGAGI. V was pared by 2 bases and J by 2 bases, with 10 bases between. The CDR3 has 14 amino acids.

The gene calls are TRBV13 and TRBJ2-1, with 14 positions matching TRBD2. The CDR3 is made up of 17 amino acids. Germline trimming cut 5 bases from V and 8 bases from J; bases unmatched to any gene: 11. Germline-derived CDR1 and CDR2 are PRHDT and FYEKMQ (reference sequence). In DNA form, the CDR3 reads TGTGCCAGCAGCGAAAGACTAGCGGGAGGGGGACGGGATGAGCAGTTCTTC. It encodes CASSERLAGGGRDEQFF.

The chain couples TRBV5-6 to TRBJ2-3; D might be TRBD2 (6 bases). The CDR3 has 16 residues. Trimming removed 2 bases at V and 1 base at J, with 14 bases between. Germline V gene data show CDR1 as SGHDT and CDR2 as YYEEEE. CDR3 loop: CASSFNSDYRTDTQYF. In nucleotides, the CDR3 is TGTGCCAGCAGCTTCAACTCGGACTACCGCACAGATACGCAGTATTTT.

V gene TRBV27 combines with J gene TRBJ1-4; 8 bases fit TRBD1. The CDR3 covers 16 residues. Germline V lookup: CDR1 MNHEY, CDR2 SMNVEV (reference sequence). V gave up 10 bases and J gave up 7 bases; unmatched junction bases: 17. The CDR3 DNA follows: TGTGCCACCACGTTTGCAGGGGGCCTAATCCCTGAAAAACTGTTTTTT. Translating it yields CATTFAGGLIPEKLFF.